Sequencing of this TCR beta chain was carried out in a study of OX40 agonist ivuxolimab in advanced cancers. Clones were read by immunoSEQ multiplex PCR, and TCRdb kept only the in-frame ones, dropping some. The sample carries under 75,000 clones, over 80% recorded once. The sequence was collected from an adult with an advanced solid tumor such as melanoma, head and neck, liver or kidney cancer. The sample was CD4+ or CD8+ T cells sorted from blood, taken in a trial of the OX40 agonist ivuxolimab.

The CDR3 nucleotides read TGTGCCAGCGACGCGACAGGGGCTGGCTACACCTTC. Translating it yields CASDATGAGYTF. The V and J genes are TRBV2 and TRBJ1-2; TRBD1 agrees at 8 bases. V gave up 8 bases and J gave up 7 bases; unmatched junction bases: 6. Per the germline V gene, CDR1 is SNHLY and CDR2 is FYNNEI. This CDR3 contains 12 residues.